This T cell receptor beta chain was obtained from a study of CD8+CD57+ T cells in acquired aplastic anemia. Across the whole study: DNA from sorted CD4+ and CD8+ cells averaged approximately 3.2 ug. Researchers reported that healthy donors averaged around 10 million reads for CD4+ cells. Study-level results: Patients had approximately 29 CD8+ CDR3 sequences in common with controls (the shared set).

The germline CDR1 and CDR2 sequences are SGDLS and YYNGEE. The CDR3 spans 14 residues. The template used for profiling TCR beta VDJ and CDR3 was genomic DNA. TCRdb used MiXCR to reprocess the reads, holding one entry per CDR3 protein. This table holds roughly 420,000 distinct CDR3 sequences, about two thirds found once. Concerning this clonotype itself: Its antigen is still unknown. A read error may account for a junction end that differs from germline.

Specimen: sorted CD4+, CD8+, or CD8+CD57+ T cells (not recorded which) from PBMCs. The receptor comes from a human donor in good health, serving as a control. The V and J genes are TRBV9 and TRBJ1-2; D possibly corresponds to TRBD1 (5 bases). The CDR3 loop is CASSVSPGTTGSSF. The CDR3 nucleotides read TGTGCCAGCAGCGTATCCCCAGGGACCACGGGATCTTCCTTC. Supplemented by reference TRBV9 and TRBJ1-2, the full variable domain reads DSGVTQTPKHLITATGQRVTLRCSPRSGDLSVYWYQQSLDQGLQFLIQYYNGEERAKGNILERFSAQQFPDLHSELNLSSLELGDSALYFCASSVSPGTTGSSFGSGTRLTVV.